This T cell receptor beta chain was retrieved from a study of blood T cells in healthy people across ages. Primed by a sample-barcoded 5' primer and a J-beta primer mix, a second PCR proceeded for roughly 7 to 12 cycles. TCRdb recomputed calls from the 5' RACE reads with MiXCR, one row per CDR3 protein. The profile shows over 1.5 million distinct CDR3 sequences, less than 50% of them singletons. Germline CDR1 DFQATT, CDR2 SNEGSKA (reference sequence). The CDR3 extends over 15 amino acids. Trimming shortened V by 0 bases and J by 7 bases, and 18 bases separated the two germline ends. A remark on this clonotype: The antigen remains unidentified.

The study's findings and limits: No one knew whether donors had CMV, which possibly confounded expanded clonotype changes. More naive CD4+ cells and higher diversity were found in long-lived than in aged donors.

Isolation of PBMCs gave at least 6 million cells per sample. The receptor's source is a woman aged 40 to 50 in good health. Sequencing was carried out using blood. This chain links TRBV20-1 with TRBJ1-2; possibly TRBD1 for D (5 bases). CDR3 residues: CSARERGGEKTGYTF. CDR3 DNA sequence: TGCAGTGCTAGAGAGCGGGGGGGAGAGAAAACTGGCTACACCTTC.